The rows below give T cell receptor beta chains drawn from one sample of a study of Ad26.COV2.S vaccination and SARS-CoV-2 variants. The data were produced by immunoSEQ multiplex PCR, yet TCRdb's version contains in-frame clones alone and is incomplete. The sample carries roughly 350,000 clones, less than 90% recorded once. Sequenced here: peripheral blood, sampled in a trial of Ad26.COV2.S vaccine versus placebo. The receptors derive from a person aged 18-65 years who received the Ad26.COV2.S COVID-19 vaccine or a placebo. CDR3s include the opening cysteine and the closing phenylalanine or tryptophan. The D gene is left open where the match is weak. Clone sizes are given selectively: once, few, many, or a class where the clone is expanded.

j_call d_call clone_size v_call cdr3_nt cdr3_aa
TRBJ2-3 - - TRBV5-4 TGTGCCAGCAGCTTGGCGGACAAGGATACGCAGTATTTT CASSLADKDTQYF
TRBJ2-3 TRBD2 - TRBV15 TGTGCCACCAGCCGACTAGCCCCTCTAGATACGCAGTATTTT CATSRLAPLDTQYF
TRBJ1-4 TRBD1 - TRBV5-1 TGCGCCAGCAGCACTTCCGGGACAGGGAATCATGTAGGGATTGAAAAACTGTTTTTT CASSTSGTGNHVGIEKLFF
TRBJ2-7 - - TRBV10-1 TGCGCCAGCGAGAATCATGGGAGGTCCTACGAGCAGTACTTC CASENHGRSYEQYF
TRBJ2-5 - - TRBV27 TGTGCCAAAACGGGCAGAGAAGAGACCCAGTACTTC CAKTGREETQYF
TRBJ2-1 TRBD2 - TRBV11-2 TGTGCCAGCAGCCCGGGACTAGCTTCCTACAATGAGCAGTTCTTC CASSPGLASYNEQFF
TRBJ1-1 - - TRBV28 TGTGCCAGAGGGTGGGATCGGTTGTTACGCACTGAAGCTTTCTTT CARGWDRLLRTEAFF
TRBJ2-2 TRBD1 - TRBV6-5 TGTGCCAGCAGTTACTCGGGACAGACAAACACCGGGGAGCTGTTTTTT CASSYSGQTNTGELFF
TRBJ1-1 - - TRBV28 TGTGCCAGCAGCCCCCGGGGTATGGTTTTCTTT CASSPRGMVFF
TRBJ1-3 - - TRBV7-3 TGTGCCAGCAGCTTAGGCGGTCTCTCTGGAAACACCATATATTTT CASSLGGLSGNTIYF
TRBJ2-2 TRBD2 few TRBV9 TGTGCCAGCAGCCTCCTAGCGGGGGCCCCCAAGGCCGGGGAGCTGTTTTTT CASSLLAGAPKAGELFF
TRBJ1-3 - few TRBV6-2/TRBV6-3 TGTGCCAGCAGTACCGGAGGGATGATCTTTTCTGGAAACACCATATATTTT CASSTGGMIFSGNTIYF
TRBJ2-3 - - TRBV9 TGTGCCAGCAGCGTATTTGTCGGTCCAGATACGCAGTATTTT CASSVFVGPDTQYF
TRBJ1-1 TRBD1 - TRBV6-1 TGTGCCAGCAGTGGAAGACAGGGGGCAAAGGACACTGAAGCTTTCTTT CASSGRQGAKDTEAFF
TRBJ2-2 - - TRBV11-2 TGTGCCAGCAGCTTAGATCGGCGCCCAGCGAACACCGGGGAGCTGTTTTTT CASSLDRRPANTGELFF
TRBJ2-5 TRBD1 - TRBV5-6 TGTGCCAGCAGCACCGGGACAGGGATCACCCAGTACTTC CASSTGTGITQYF
TRBJ1-4 TRBD1 - TRBV3-1/TRBV3-2 TGTGCCAGCAGCCAAGACCTTGGACAGGGGTATAATGAAAAACTGTTTTTT CASSQDLGQGYNEKLFF
TRBJ2-3 - - TRBV9 TGTGCCAGCAGCGTTAGCGGCGATACGCAGTATTTT CASSVSGDTQYF
TRBJ1-2 - few TRBV28 TGTGCCAGCAGCTTGAACTATGGCTACACCTTC CASSLNYGYTF
TRBJ2-1 - - TRBV6-5 TGTGCCAGCAGTTACAAACATGAGCAGTTCTTC CASSYKHEQFF
TRBJ2-2 TRBD2 - TRBV4-1 TGCGCCAGCAGCCAAGAAACTAGCGGGGTCCCCGGGGAGCTGTTTTTT CASSQETSGVPGELFF
TRBJ2-1 TRBD2 - TRBV4-2 TGTGCCAGCAGACCCCTACAGCTAAGCGGGAGCTCCTACAATGAGCAGTTCTTC CASRPLQLSGSSYNEQFF
TRBJ2-2 TRBD1 - TRBV7-8 TGTGCCAGCAGCTTACATACGAGGGGGCTTTACACCGGGGAGCTGTTTTTT CASSLHTRGLYTGELFF
TRBJ1-4 TRBD1 - TRBV6-5 TGTGCCAGCAGGGAGGGGGCGGTAGGTGAAAAACTGTTTTTT CASREGAVGEKLFF
TRBJ1-1 TRBD1 - TRBV6-5 TGTGCCAGCACAGGGGGCTGGGGCACTGAAGCTTTCTTT CASTGGWGTEAFF
TRBJ2-3 - - TRBV7-2 TGTGCCAGCAGCTTAAGGGGGTCGGCGGCAGATACGCAGTATTTT CASSLRGSAADTQYF
TRBJ2-7 - - TRBV30 TGTGCCTGGAGTTTGGGTGTGCGGAGCTCCTACGAGCAGTACTTC CAWSLGVRSSYEQYF
TRBJ2-1 - - TRBV12-5 TGTGCTAGTGGTCCGGACGGAAATGAGCAGTTCTTC CASGPDGNEQFF
TRBJ1-1 - - TRBV21-1 TGTGCCAGCCGTGGGGGAAACACTGAAGCTTTCTTT CASRGGNTEAFF
TRBJ1-1 - once TRBV10-3 TGTGCCATCGTCGGCAGCATGAACACTGAAGCTTTCTTT CAIVGSMNTEAFF
TRBJ2-5 TRBD2 few TRBV4-1 TGCGCCAGCAGCCAAGGTACCGGGGGGGCCGTTCGAGAGACCCAGTACTTC CASSQGTGGAVRETQYF
TRBJ2-7 - once TRBV4-3 TGCGCCAGCAGCCCCACAGGGTTGGTAGACTACGAGCAGTACTTC CASSPTGLVDYEQYF
TRBJ2-3 TRBD1 - TRBV18 TGTGCCAGCTCACAAAGACAGGGGAGCACAGATACGCAGTATTTT CASSQRQGSTDTQYF
TRBJ2-3 - - TRBV6-1 TGTGCCAGCAGTGAAGCCTTAGGGGTTCGAACAGATACGCAGTATTTT CASSEALGVRTDTQYF
TRBJ2-7 TRBD2 - TRBV5-8 TGTGCCAGCAGCTTTTCCGCACTAGCGGGCTACGAGCAGTACTTC CASSFSALAGYEQYF
TRBJ1-2 - - TRBV11-1 TGTGCCAGCAGCTACGATTCTAACTATGGCTACACCTTC CASSYDSNYGYTF
TRBJ1-2 - - TRBV20-1 TGCAGTGCTAGTCAGGGTAACTATGGCTACACCTTC CSASQGNYGYTF
TRBJ1-5 - - TRBV5-6 TGTGCCAGCAGCAACTCAGGGTATCCCAATCAGCCCCAGCATTTT CASSNSGYPNQPQHF
TRBJ1-5 TRBD1 - TRBV6-5 TGTGCCAGCCGCCTTTACACAGGGGATCAGCCCCAGCATTTT CASRLYTGDQPQHF
TRBJ2-7 - - TRBV19 TGTGCCAGTAGTAGCCTTGTTGGGGGCGGTTACGAGCAGTACTTC CASSSLVGGGYEQYF
TRBJ2-6 - once TRBV19 TGTGCCAGTAAGGGACTGCCCTCTGGGGCCAACGTCCTGACTTTC CASKGLPSGANVLTF
TRBJ2-7 - - TRBV28 TGTGCCAGCAGTTTACGACGGACTTACGAGCAGTACTTC CASSLRRTYEQYF
TRBJ2-5 - - TRBV4-3 TGCGCCAGCAGCCAAGATTGGGCCTCCCCGGGGACCCAGTACTTC CASSQDWASPGTQYF
TRBJ2-7 TRBD2 - TRBV27 TGTGCCAGCGGACTAGCGGGAGCCTACGAGCAGTACTTC CASGLAGAYEQYF
TRBJ2-7 - - TRBV7-9 TGTGCCAGCACTCTGTGGGGACAATCCTACGAGCAGTACTTC CASTLWGQSYEQYF
TRBJ1-2 TRBD1 - TRBV5-4 TGTGCCAGCAGCCCTGAGGGACAGGTGATGAATGGCTACACCTTC CASSPEGQVMNGYTF
TRBJ2-7 TRBD1 - TRBV5-4 TGTGCCAGCAGCTTCACAGGGGCTACCTACGAGCAGTACTTC CASSFTGATYEQYF
TRBJ1-1 - - TRBV5-1 TGCGCCAGCAGCCCCTGGGCGGGTGGAACTGAAGCTTTCTTT CASSPWAGGTEAFF